The 3 T cell receptor beta chains reported below all come from one sample, sequenced in a study of CD8 T cells in Susac syndrome. Reverse transcription used roughly 0.45 to 1 ug RNA and random hexamers. TCRdb called the immunoSEQ multiplex PCR reads again in MiXCR, with one record for every CDR3 protein. The profile covers about 130,000 distinct CDR3 sequences, with 80% to 95% appearing a single time and more than 0.25% taken by the ten largest. The sample was CD8+ T cells from PBMCs. These receptors originate from a human donor with multiple sclerosis.

This clonotype was picked up one time. The gene calls are TRBV27 and TRBJ2-3; D tentatively fits TRBD1 or TRBD2 (5 bases each). V was shortened by 0 bases and J by 6 bases, with 16 bases between the two germline ends. Germline V gene sequence: CDR1 MNHEY, CDR2 SMNVEV (reference sequence). The CDR3 has 16 residues. CDR3 in amino acids: CASSLSPGQGVDTQYF. In DNA, the CDR3 is TGTGCCAGCAGTTTATCGCCAGGGCAGGGAGTGGATACGCAGTATTTT.

The chain combines TRBV5-1 with TRBJ2-2; TRBD1 agrees at 11 bases. CDR1 and CDR2 from the germline V gene are SGHRS and YFSETQ. The trim removed 4 bases at V and 7 bases at J, leaving 6 bases unmatched. The CDR3 contains 15 residues. The CDR3 region is CASSPDRGRVGELFF. The CDR3 region has the DNA TGCGCCAGCAGCCCGGACAGGGGGCGTGTCGGGGAGCTGTTTTTT.

The chain uses TRBV7-2 and TRBJ2-3, with D tentatively TRBD1 or TRBD2 (5 bases each). This CDR3 has 15 amino acids. Trimming removed 4 bases at V and 5 bases at J, with 16 bases between. Per the germline V gene, CDR1 is SGHTA and CDR2 is FQGNSA. The CDR3, as DNA: TGTGCCAGCAGCTCCTACGGGCTGGGGGAAGATACGCAGTATTTT. It codes for CASSSYGLGEDTQYF.